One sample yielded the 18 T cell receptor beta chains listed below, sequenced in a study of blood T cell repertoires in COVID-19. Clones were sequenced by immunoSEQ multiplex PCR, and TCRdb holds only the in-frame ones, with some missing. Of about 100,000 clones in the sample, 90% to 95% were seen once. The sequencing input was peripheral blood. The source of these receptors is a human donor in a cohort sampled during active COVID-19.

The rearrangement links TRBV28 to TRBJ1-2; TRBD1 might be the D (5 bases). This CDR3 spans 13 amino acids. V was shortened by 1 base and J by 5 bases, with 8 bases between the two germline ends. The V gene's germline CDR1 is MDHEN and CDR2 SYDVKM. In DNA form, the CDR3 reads TGTGCCAGCAGTTTATTGACAGCTTATGGCTACACCTTC. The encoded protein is CASSLLTAYGYTF.

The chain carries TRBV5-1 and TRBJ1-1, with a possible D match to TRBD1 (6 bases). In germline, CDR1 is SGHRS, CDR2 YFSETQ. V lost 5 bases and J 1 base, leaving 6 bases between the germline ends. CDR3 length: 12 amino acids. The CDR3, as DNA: TGCGCCAGCAGGACAGGGAACACTGAAGCTTTCTTT. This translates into CASRTGNTEAFF.

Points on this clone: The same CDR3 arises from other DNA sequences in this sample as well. CDR3 coding DNA: TGTGCCAGCAGCGTAGTCGGGGGGGGCACAGATACGCAGTATTTT. It encodes CASSVVGGGTDTQYF. J is TRBJ2-3 and V is TRBV9; 8 bases match TRBD2. V trimming: 0 bases; J trimming: 1 base; junction bases outside the gene matches: 1. The CDR3 is 15 residues long. Germline loops: CDR1 SGDLS, CDR2 YYNGEE.

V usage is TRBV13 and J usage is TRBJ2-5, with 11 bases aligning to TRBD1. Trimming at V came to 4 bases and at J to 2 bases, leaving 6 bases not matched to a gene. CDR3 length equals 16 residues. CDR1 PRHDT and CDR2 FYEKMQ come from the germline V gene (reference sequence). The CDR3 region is CASSSTDRGLQETQYF. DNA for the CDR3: TGTGCCAGCAGCTCTACGGACAGGGGGCTGCAAGAGACCCAGTACTTC. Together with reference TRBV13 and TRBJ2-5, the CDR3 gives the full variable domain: AAGVIQSPRHLIKEKRETATLKCYPIPRHDTVYWYQQGPGQDPQFLISFYEKMQSDKGSIPDRFSAQQFSDYHSELNMSSLELGDSALYFCASSSTDRGLQETQYFGPGTRLLVL.

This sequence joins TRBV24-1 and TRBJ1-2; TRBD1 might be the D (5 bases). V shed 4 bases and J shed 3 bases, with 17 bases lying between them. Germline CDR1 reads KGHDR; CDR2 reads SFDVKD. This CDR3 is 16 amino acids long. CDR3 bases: TGTGCCACCAGTGACCCCCCCGGGGGACCCGACTATGGCTACACCTTC. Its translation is CATSDPPGGPDYGYTF.

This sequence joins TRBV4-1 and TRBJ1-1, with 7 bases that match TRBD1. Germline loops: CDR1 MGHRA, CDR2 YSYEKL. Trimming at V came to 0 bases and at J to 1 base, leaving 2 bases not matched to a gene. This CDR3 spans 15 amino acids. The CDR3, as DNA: TGCGCCAGCAGCCAAGAAGGGGGCCCGAACACTGAAGCTTTCTTT. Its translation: CASSQEGGPNTEAFF.

The CDR3 nucleotides read TGCAGTGCTGGTGCAGGGGGCCGGGAGACCCAGTACTTC. This gives the protein CSAGAGGRETQYF. The V call is TRBV20-1, the J call TRBJ2-5, with 8 bases identical to TRBD1. Germline trimming cut 5 bases from V and 5 bases from J; bases unmatched to any gene: 7. This CDR3 has 13 amino acids. Germline V gene data show CDR1 as DFQATT and CDR2 as SNEGSKA (reference sequence).

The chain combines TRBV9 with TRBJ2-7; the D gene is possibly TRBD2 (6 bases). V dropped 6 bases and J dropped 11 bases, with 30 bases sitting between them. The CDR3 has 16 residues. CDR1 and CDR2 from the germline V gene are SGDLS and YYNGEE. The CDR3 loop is CASNRRRDGGSVWKYF. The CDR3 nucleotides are TGTGCCAGCAACCGTAGGCGGGATGGCGGCTCGGTATGGAAGTACTTC.

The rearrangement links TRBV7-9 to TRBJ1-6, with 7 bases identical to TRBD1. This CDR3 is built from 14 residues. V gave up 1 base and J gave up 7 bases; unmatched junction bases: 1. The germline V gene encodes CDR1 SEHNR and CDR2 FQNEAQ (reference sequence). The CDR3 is CASSLVQGNSPLHF. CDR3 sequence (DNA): TGTGCCAGCAGCTTAGTACAGGGGAATTCACCCCTCCACTTT.

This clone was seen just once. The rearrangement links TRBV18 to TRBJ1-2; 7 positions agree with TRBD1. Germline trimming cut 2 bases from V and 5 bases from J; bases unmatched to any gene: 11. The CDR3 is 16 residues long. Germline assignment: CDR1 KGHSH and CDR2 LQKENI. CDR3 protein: CASSPGVTGDRYGYTF. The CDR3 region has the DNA TGTGCCAGCTCACCAGGGGTAACAGGGGATCGGTATGGCTACACCTTC.

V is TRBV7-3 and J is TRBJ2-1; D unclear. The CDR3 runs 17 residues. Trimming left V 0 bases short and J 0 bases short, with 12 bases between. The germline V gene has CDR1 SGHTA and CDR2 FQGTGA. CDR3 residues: CASSLTSGTNSYNEQFF. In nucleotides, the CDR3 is TGTGCCAGCAGCTTAACGTCGGGTACGAACTCCTACAATGAGCAGTTCTTC.

In nucleotides, the CDR3 is TGTGCCACGCACTCAGGACAGGTTTCCTACGAGCAGTACTTC. Protein product: CATHSGQVSYEQYF. This rearrangement joins TRBV6-5 to TRBJ2-7; 7 bases fit TRBD1. The trim removed 10 bases at V and 1 base at J, leaving 10 bases unmatched. This CDR3 has 14 residues. The germline V gene encodes CDR1 MNHEY and CDR2 SVGAGI.

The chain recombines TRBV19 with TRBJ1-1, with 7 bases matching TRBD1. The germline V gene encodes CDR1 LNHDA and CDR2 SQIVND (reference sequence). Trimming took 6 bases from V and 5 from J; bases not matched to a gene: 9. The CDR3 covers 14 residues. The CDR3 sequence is CASSLQGRETEAFF. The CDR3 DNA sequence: TGTGCCAGTAGCCTACAGGGGAGAGAAACTGAAGCTTTCTTT.

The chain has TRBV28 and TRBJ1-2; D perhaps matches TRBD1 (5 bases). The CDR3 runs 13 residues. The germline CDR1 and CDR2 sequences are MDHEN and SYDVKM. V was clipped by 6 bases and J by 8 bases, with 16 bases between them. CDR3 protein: CASSHPTGNGYTF. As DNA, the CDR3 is TGTGCCAGCAGCCACCCAACAGGTAACGGCTACACCTTC.

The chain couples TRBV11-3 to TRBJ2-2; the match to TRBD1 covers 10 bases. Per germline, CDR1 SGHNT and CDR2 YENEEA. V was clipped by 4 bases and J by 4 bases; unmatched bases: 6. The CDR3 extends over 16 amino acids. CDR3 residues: CASSWGQGTRTGELFF. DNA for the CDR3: TGTGCCAGCAGCTGGGGACAGGGGACACGCACCGGGGAGCTGTTTTTT.

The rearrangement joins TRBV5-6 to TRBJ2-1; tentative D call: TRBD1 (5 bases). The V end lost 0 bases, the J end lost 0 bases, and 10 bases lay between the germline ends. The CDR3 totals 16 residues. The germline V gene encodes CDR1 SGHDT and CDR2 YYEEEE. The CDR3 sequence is CASSLDRSYSYNEQFF. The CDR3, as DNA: TGTGCCAGCAGCTTGGACAGGTCCTACTCCTACAATGAGCAGTTCTTC. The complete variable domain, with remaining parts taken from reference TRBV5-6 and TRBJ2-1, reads DAGVTQSPTHLIKTRGQQVTLRCSPKSGHDTVSWYQQALGQGPQFIFQYYEEEERQRGNFPDRFSGHQFPNYSSELNVNALLLGDSALYLCASSLDRSYSYNEQFFGPGTRLTVL.

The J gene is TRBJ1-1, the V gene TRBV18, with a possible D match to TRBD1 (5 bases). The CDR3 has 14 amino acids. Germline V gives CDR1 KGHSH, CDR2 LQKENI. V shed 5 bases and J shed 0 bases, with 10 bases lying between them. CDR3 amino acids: CASSSRQLNTEAFF. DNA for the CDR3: TGTGCCAGCTCATCACGACAGCTGAACACTGAAGCTTTCTTT.

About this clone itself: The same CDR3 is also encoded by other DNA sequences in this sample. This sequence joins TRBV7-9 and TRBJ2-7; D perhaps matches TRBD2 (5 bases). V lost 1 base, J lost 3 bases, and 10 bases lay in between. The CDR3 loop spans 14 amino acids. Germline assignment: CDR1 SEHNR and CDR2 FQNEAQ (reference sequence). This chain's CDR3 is CASSLVSGVYEQYF. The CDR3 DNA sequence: TGTGCCAGCAGCTTAGTCTCCGGGGTCTACGAGCAGTACTTC.